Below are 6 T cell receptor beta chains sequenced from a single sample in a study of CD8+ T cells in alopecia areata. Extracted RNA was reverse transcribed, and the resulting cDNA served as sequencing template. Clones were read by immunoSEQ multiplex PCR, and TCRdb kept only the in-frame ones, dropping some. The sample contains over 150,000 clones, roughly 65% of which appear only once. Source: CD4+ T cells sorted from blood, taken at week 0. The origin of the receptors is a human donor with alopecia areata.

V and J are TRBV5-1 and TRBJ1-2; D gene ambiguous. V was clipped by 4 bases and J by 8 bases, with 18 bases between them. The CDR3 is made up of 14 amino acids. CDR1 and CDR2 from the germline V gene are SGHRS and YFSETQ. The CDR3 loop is CASSPRTEAEGYTF. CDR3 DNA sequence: TGCGCCAGCAGCCCTCGCACGGAGGCGGAGGGCTACACCTTC. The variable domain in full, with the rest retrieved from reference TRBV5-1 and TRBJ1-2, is KAGVTQTPRYLIKTRGQQVTLSCSPISGHRSVSWYQQTPGQGLQFLFEYFSETQRNKGNFPGRFSGRQFSNSRSEMNVSTLELGDSALYLCASSPRTEAEGYTFGSGTRLTVV.

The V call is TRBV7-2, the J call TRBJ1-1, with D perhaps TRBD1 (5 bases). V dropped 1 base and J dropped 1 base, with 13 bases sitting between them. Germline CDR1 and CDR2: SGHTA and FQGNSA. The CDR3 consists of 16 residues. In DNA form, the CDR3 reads TGTGCCAGCAGCTTAGAAAGGCCAGGGCCGAACACTGAAGCTTTCTTT. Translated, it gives CASSLERPGPNTEAFF.

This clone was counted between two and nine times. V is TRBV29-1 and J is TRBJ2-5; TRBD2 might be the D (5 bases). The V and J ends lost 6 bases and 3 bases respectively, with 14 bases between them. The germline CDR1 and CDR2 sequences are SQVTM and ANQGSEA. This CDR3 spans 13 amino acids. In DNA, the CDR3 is TGCAGCGTGGAACTAGTGGGTAAAGAGACCCAGTACTTC. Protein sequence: CSVELVGKETQYF.

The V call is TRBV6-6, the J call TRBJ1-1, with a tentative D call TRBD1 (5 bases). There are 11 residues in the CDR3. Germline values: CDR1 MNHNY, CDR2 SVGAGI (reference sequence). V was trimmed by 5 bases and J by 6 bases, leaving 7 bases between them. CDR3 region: CASSQGSEAFF. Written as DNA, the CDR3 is TGTGCCAGCAGTCAGGGCTCTGAAGCTTTCTTT.

The CDR3 reads CASSQRIIGTEAFF. The CDR3 region has the DNA TGCGCCAGCAGCCAACGTATTATAGGCACTGAAGCTTTCTTT. The chain employs TRBV4-1 and TRBJ1-1; no definite D call. This CDR3 region has 14 residues. The germline V gene encodes CDR1 MGHRA and CDR2 YSYEKL. V dropped 2 bases and J dropped 4 bases, with 11 bases sitting between them.

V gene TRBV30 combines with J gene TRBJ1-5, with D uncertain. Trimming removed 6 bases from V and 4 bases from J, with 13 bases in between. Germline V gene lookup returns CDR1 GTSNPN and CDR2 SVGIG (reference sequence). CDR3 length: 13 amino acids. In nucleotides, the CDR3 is TGTGCCTGCGCCCCTGGTCCAAATCAGCCCCAGCATTTT. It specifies CACAPGPNQPQHF.